This T cell receptor beta chain was documented in a study of blood T cell repertoires in COVID-19. CDR3 length: 13 residues. The junction had 6 bases not matched to a gene; V was cut back by 10 bases and J by 1 base. The germline CDR1 and CDR2 sequences are ENHRY and SYGVKD. Original data processing: Estimation of nucleated cell counts was performed using reference gene primer amplification. Profiling relied on immunoSEQ multiplex PCR, and the TCRdb table lists in-frame clones only, not all of them. Clonal size and the V and J genes are those of that table, whereas D and trimming came from the DNA. The table records approximately 190,000 clones, roughly 90% of them present only once.

The genes are TRBV10-3 and TRBJ1-1, with 7 nucleotides matching TRBD1. This sequence was found in a woman aged 40 to 50 who had recovered from COVID-19. The specimen sequenced was peripheral blood. The CDR3 DNA is TGTGCCACGGCAGGACAGGAGAACACTGAAGCTTTCTTT. The encoded protein is CATAGQENTEAFF.